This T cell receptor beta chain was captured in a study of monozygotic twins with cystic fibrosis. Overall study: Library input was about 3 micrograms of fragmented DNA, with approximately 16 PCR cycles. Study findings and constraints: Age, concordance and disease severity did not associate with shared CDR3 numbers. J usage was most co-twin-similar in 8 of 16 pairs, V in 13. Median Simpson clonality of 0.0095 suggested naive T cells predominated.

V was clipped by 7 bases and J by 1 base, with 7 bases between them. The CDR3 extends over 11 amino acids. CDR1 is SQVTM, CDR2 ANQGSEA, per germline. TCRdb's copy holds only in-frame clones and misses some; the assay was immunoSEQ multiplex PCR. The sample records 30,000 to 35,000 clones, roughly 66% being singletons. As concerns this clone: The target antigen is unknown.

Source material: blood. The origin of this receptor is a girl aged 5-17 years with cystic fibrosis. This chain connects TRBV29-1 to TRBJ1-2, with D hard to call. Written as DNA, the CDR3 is TGCAGCGGGATGATTAACTATGGCTACACCTTC. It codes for CSGMINYGYTF.